The sequence of this TCR beta chain was determined in a study of CD8+ T cells in alopecia areata. Study-level findings and limits: TCRs were shared less clearly across patients than in mice, possibly for HLA-related reasons. Alopecia totalis/universalis scalp especially showed more expanded CD8+ clones than normal scalp.

cDNA serving as the sequencing template came from extracted, reverse transcribed RNA. Only in-frame clones appear in the TCRdb table, and some are missing; sequencing was by immunoSEQ multiplex PCR. The sample consists of over 150,000 clones, more than 50% of them appearing once. As for this clone: The antigen is unknown.

There are 12 residues in the CDR3. CDR1 and CDR2 from the germline V gene are SQVTM and ANQGSEA. V was cut by 4 bases and J by 6 bases, with 12 bases left in between. The rearrangement uses TRBV29-1 and TRBJ2-5; D remains unclear. This receptor was identified in a human donor in good health. Sequences were obtained from CD8+ T cells sorted from blood. The DNA for the CDR3 is TGCAGCGTTGGCCGAGACCTGAAGACCCAGTACTTC. This gives the protein CSVGRDLKTQYF.